What follows is one T cell receptor beta chain and its context. The antigen this receptor binds is unknown. Base qualities are missing; no much larger clone stands one base away. TCRbeta CDR3 regions were amplified from genomic DNA using the immunoSEQ Assay, a bias-controlled multiplex PCR. In the authors' own workflow: The number of nucleated cells in each sample was estimated by amplification of reference gene primers within the assay. To quantify the absolute abundance of each unique TCRbeta CDR3 rearrangement, sequence reads were collapsed and filtered. For each sample, productive Simpson clonality was calculated by taking the square root of Simpson's diversity index across productive rearrangements. The table comes from immuneACCESS by way of TCRdb, which keeps in-frame sequences with V and J called. Part of the clones is missing from these tables; in studies checked, under half for an unresolved V gene and the rest for unknown reasons. That table gives V, J and clone size, and the DNA gave D and trimming. The sample data list around 170,000 clones, and just over 85% of these were observed just once. Clones ranked in the top ten supply roughly 10% of the sample.

Participants in the prospective study were enrolled through a virtual design, were aged roughly 18 to 100 years, and lived in roughly 24 United States geographic areas. In the prospective study, participants were assigned to cohorts based on the clinical history participants reported in a screening survey and a study questionnaire. ImmuneRACE Cohort 3 recovered participants were defined by two consecutive negative NP/OP PCR tests, healthcare professional clearance, or symptom resolution. In the prospective study, mobile phlebotomists collected whole blood, serum and a nasopharyngeal or oropharyngeal swab from each participant. Participants in the prospective study had the option to provide additional blood draws and questionnaires over a roughly two-month period. Blood samples from the prospective study were shipped frozen or at room temperature prior to DNA extraction. The record originates from a study of blood T cell repertoires in COVID-19 (dated by TCRdb to 2020 to 2021). As for the study more broadly: The collaborator samples originated in the United States, Italy and Spain and spanned the acute and convalescent phases of COVID-19. A de-identified subject ID, COVID-19 status, age in years and sex were almost always included in the sample metadata. The repertoires were made available in a free public database intended to serve as a resource for research on the immune response to SARS-CoV-2. Subjects who had been exposed to COVID-19, were actively infected with it, or had recovered from it provided the deeply sampled blood TCRbeta repertoires that made up the dataset. Where HLA class I and class II types were available, the types were taken from metadata supplied by the sample provider, not from assay-based typing. Samples came from the ongoing ImmuneRACE study (first 160 participants) plus 1,254 subjects from 6 global collaborators. The prospective study material was composed of cDNA or gDNA derived from T cells, B-cell-depleted T cells, or PBMCs.

The full study reports these points: Clinical and demographic metadata were provided uncurated, with the amount varying by source and participant.

From V the trimming removes 8 bases and from J it removes 6 bases, while the gene matches leave 4 bases of the junction unaccounted for. The germline V gene (reference sequence) yields SEHNR for CDR1 and FQNEAQ for CDR2. Reading from cysteine to phenylalanine, the CDR3 counts 14 amino acids. Kept here is only the CDR3 DNA, which spans 42 bases and is read in frame from base 1. Sequencing was performed on PBMCs or T cells enriched from blood (not recorded which). The chain employs TRBV7-9 and TRBJ1-6; TRBD1 matches 10 bases in the middle. The sequence came from a woman aged 18-29 years who had recovered from COVID-19. Here the CDR3 is given as CASCGTGVNSPLHF. The sequenced DNA is TGTGCCAGCTGCGGGACAGGGGTTAATTCACCCCTCCACTTT.